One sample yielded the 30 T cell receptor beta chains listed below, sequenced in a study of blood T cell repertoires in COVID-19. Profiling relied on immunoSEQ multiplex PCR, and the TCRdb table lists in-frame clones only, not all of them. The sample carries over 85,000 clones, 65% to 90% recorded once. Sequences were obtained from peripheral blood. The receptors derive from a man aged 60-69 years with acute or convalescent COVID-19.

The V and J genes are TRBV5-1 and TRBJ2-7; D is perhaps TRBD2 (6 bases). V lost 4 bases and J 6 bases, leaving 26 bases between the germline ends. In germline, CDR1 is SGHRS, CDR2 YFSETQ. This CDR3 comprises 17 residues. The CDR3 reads CASSLGGTFQTVPEQYV. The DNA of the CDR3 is TGCGCCAGCAGCCTAGGCGGGACGTTTCAAACTGTTCCCGAGCAGTACGTC.

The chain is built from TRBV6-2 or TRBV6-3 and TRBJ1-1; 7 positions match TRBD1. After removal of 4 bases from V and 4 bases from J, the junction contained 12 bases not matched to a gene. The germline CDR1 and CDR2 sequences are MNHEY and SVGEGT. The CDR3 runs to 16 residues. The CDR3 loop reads CASSSGSLGGGTEAFF. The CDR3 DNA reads TGTGCCAGCAGTTCCGGTTCACTAGGGGGCGGCACTGAAGCTTTCTTT.

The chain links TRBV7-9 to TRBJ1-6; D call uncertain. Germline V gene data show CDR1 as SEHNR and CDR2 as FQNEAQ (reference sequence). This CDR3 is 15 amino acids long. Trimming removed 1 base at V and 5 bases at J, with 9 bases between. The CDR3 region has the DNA TGTGCCAGCAGCTTAGGTGGGAGAAATAATTCACCCCTCCACTTT. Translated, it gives CASSLGGRNNSPLHF.

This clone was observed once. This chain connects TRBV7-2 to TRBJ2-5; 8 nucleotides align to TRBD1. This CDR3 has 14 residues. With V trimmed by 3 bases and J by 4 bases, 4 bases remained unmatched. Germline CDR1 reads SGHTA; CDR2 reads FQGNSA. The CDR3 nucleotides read TGTGCCAGCAGCTTCGACAGGGGACCAGAGACCCAGTACTTC. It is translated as CASSFDRGPETQYF.

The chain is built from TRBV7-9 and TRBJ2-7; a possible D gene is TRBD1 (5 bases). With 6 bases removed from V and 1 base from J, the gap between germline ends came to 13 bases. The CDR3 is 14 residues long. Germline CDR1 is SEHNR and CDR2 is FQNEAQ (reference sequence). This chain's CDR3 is CASSFRGDSYEQYV. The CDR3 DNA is TGTGCCAGCAGTTTTAGGGGCGATTCCTACGAGCAGTACGTC.

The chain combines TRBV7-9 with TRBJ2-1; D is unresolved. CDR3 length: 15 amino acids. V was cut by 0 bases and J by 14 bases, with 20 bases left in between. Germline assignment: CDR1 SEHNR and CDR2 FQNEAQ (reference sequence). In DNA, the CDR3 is TGTGCCAGCAGCTTAGCGGGTATAGGTGGAGAAGAAAAGTTCTTC. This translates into CASSLAGIGGEEKFF.

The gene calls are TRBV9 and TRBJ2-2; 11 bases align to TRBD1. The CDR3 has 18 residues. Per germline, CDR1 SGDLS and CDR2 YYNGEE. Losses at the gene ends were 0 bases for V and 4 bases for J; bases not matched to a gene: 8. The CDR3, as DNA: TGTGCCAGCAGCGTAGTATTGTCGGGGACAGGGGGCACCGGGGAGCTGTTTTTT. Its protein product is CASSVVLSGTGGTGELFF.

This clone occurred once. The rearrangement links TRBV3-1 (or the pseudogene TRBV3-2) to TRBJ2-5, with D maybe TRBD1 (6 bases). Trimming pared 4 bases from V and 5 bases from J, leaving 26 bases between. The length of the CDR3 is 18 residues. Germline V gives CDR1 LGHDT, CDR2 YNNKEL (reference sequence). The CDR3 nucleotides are TGTGCCAGCAGCCCTCTCTACTATCAGGGGAACAGAGGCGAGACCCAGTACTTC. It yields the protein CASSPLYYQGNRGETQYF.

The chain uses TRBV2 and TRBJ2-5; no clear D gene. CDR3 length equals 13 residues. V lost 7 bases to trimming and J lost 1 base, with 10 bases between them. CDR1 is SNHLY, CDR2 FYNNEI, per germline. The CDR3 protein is CASKLAIQETQYF. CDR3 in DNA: TGTGCCAGCAAGCTCGCTATCCAAGAGACCCAGTACTTC.

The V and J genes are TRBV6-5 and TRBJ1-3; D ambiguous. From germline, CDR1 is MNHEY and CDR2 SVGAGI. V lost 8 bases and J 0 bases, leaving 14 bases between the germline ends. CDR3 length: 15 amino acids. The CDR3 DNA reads TGTGCCAGCGGTCGGAGGTCAAGCTCTGGAAACACCATATATTTT. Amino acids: CASGRRSSSGNTIYF.

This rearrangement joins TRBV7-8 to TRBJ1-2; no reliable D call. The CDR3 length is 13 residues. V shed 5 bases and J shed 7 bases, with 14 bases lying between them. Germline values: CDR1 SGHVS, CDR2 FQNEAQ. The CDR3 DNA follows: TGTGCCAGCAGCCGTAGGCGGATTCGTGGCTACACCTTC. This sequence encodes CASSRRRIRGYTF. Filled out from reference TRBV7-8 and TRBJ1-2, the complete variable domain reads GAGVSQSPRYKVAKRGQDVALRCDPISGHVSLFWYQQALGQGPEFLTYFQNEAQLDKSGLPSDRFFAERPEGSVSTLKIQRTQQEDSAVYLCASSRRRIRGYTFGSGTRLTVV.

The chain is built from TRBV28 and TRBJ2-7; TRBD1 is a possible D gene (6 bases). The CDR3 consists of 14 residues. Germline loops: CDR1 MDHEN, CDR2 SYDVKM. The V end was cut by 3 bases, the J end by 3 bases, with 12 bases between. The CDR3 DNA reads TGTGCCAGCAGTTTTCAGGGACACAACTACGAGCAGTACGTC. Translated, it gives CASSFQGHNYEQYV.

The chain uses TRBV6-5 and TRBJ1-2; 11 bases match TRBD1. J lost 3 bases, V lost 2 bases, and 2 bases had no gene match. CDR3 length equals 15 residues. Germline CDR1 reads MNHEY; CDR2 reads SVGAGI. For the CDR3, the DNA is TGTGCCAGCAGTTACAGGGACAGGGGGGACTATGGCTACACCTTC. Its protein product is CASSYRDRGDYGYTF.

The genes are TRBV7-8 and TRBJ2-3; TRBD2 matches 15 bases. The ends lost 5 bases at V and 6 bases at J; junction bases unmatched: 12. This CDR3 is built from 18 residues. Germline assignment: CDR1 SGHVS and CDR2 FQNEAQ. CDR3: CASSSSRTSGGAGDTQYF. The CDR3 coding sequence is TGTGCCAGCAGCAGCAGTAGGACTAGCGGGGGGGCAGGGGATACGCAGTATTTT.

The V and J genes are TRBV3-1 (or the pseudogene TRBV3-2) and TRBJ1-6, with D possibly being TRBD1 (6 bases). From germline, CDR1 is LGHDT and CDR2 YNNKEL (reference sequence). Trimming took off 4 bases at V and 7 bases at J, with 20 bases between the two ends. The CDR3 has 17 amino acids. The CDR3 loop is CASSLDPLGQSNSPLHF. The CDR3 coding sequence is TGTGCCAGCAGCCTCGACCCCCTGGGACAATCGAATTCACCCCTCCACTTT.

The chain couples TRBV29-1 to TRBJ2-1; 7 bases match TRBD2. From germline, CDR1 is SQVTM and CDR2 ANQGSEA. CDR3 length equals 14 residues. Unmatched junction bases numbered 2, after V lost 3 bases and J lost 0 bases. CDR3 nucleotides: TGCAGCGTTGATAGCGGGTTCTCCTACAATGAGCAGTTCTTC. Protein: CSVDSGFSYNEQFF.

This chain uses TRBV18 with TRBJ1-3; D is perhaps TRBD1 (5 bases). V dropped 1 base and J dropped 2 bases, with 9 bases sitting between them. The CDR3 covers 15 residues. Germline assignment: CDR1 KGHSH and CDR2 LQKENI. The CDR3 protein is CASSPQAGPGNTIYF. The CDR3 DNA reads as TGTGCCAGCTCACCACAGGCAGGGCCTGGAAACACCATATATTTT.

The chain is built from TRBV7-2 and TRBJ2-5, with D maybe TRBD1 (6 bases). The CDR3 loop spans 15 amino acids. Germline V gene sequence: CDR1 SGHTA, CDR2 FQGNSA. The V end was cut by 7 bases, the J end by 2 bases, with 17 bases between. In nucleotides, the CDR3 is TGTGCCAGCATCGATCCAGGGGCCCTACAAGAGACCCAGTACTTC. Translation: CASIDPGALQETQYF.

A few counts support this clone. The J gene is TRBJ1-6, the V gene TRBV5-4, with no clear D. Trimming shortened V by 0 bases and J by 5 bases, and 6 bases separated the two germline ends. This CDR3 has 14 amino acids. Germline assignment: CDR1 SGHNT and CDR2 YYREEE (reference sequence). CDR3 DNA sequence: TGTGCCAGCAGCTTGGACAGTAATAATTCACCCCTCCACTTT. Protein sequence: CASSLDSNNSPLHF.

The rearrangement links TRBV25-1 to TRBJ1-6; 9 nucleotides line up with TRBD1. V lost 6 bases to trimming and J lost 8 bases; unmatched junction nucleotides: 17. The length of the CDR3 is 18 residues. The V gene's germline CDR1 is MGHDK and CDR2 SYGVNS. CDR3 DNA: TGTGCCAGCAGCAGCCCCATGGGACAGGGAAGTTTGCATTCACCCCTCCACTTT. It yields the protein CASSSPMGQGSLHSPLHF.

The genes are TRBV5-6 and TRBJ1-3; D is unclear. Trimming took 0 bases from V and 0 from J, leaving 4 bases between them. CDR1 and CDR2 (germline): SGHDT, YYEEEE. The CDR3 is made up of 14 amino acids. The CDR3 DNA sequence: TGTGCCAGCAGCTTGGTTAGCTCTGGAAACACCATATATTTT. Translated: CASSLVSSGNTIYF.

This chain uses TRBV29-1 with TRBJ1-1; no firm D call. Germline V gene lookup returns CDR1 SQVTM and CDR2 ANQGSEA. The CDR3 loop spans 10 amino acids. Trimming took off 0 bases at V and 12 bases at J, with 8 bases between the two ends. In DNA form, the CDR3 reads TGCAGCGTTGAAGAAACGGAGACTTTCTTT. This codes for CSVEETETFF.

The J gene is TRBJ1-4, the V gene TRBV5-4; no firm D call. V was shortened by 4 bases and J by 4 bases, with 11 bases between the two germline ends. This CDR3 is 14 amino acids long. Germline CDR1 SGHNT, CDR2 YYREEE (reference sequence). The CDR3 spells CASSEGRSNEKLFF. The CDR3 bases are TGTGCCAGCAGCGAAGGAAGGAGTAATGAAAAACTGTTTTTT. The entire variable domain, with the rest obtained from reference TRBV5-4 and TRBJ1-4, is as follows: ETGVTQSPTHLIKTRGQQVTLRCSSQSGHNTVSWYQQALGQGPQFIFQYYREEENGRGNFPPRFSGLQFPNYSSELNVNALELDDSALYLCASSEGRSNEKLFFGSGTQLSVL.

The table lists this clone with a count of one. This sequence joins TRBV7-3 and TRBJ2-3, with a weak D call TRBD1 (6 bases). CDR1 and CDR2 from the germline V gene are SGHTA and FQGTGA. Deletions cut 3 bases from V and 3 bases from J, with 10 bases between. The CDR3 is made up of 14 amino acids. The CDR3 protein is CASSFSQGTDTQYF. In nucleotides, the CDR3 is TGTGCCAGCAGCTTTAGTCAGGGGACAGATACGCAGTATTTT.

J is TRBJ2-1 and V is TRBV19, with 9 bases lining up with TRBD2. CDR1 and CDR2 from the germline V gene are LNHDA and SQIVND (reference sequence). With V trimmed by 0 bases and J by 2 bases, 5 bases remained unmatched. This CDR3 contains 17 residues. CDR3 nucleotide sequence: TGTGCCAGTAGTATAGATCAGGCTAGCGGGGCCTACAATGAGCAGTTCTTC. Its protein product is CASSIDQASGAYNEQFF.

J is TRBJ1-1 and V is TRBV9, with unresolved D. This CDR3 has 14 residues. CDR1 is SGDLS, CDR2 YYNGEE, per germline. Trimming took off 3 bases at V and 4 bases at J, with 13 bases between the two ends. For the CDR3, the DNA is TGTGCCAGCAGCGCTGACCGACGGAGCACTGAAGCTTTCTTT. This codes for CASSADRRSTEAFF.

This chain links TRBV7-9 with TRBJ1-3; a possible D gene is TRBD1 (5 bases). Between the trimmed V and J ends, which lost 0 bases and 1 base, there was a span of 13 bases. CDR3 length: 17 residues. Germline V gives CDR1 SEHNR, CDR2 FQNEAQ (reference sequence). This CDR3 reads CASSLALSTDSGNTIYF. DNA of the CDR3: TGTGCCAGCAGCTTAGCGCTCTCGACAGATTCTGGAAACACCATATATTTT.

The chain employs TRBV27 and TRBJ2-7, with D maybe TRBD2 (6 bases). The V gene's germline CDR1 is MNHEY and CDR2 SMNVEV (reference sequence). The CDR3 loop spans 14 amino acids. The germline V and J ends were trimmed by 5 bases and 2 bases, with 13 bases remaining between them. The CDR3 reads CASSLKEGPYEQYF. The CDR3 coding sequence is TGTGCCAGCAGTCTGAAGGAGGGACCCTACGAGCAGTACTTC.

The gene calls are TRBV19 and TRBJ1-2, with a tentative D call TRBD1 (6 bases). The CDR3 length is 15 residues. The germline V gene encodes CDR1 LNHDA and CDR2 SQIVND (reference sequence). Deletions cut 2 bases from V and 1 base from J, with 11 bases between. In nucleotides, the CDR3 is TGTGCCAGTAGTATATCCGACAGGCGTAACTATGGCTACACCTTC. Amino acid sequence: CASSISDRRNYGYTF.

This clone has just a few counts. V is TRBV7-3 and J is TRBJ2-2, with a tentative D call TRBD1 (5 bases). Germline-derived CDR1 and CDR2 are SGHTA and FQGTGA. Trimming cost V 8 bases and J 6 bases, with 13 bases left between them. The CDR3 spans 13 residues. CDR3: CASSDQGPGELFF. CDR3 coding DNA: TGTGCCAGCTCCGATCAGGGTCCCGGGGAGCTGTTTTTT.